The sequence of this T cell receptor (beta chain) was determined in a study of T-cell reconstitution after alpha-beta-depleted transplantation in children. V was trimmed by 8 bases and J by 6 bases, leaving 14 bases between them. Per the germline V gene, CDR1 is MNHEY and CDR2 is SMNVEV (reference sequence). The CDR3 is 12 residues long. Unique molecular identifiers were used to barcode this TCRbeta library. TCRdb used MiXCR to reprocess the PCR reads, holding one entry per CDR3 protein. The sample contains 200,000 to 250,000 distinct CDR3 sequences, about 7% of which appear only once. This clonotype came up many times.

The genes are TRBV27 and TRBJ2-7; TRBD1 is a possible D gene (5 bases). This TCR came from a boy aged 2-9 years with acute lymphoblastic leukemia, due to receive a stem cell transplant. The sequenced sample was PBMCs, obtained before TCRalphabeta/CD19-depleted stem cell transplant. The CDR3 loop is CASVTALGEQYF. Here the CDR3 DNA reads TGTGCCAGCGTGACAGCCCTCGGCGAGCAGTACTTC.